Given below is one T cell receptor beta chain in context. The PCR contained 60 Vbeta and 13 Jbeta primers. The assay was immunoSEQ multiplex PCR, and TCRdb's table has in-frame clones only and misses some. The data contain 30,000 to 40,000 clones, 65% of them singletons. The sample originates from a study of cytomegalovirus exposure and HLA in healthy donors. The CDR3 sequence is 11 residues long. Trimming pared 3 bases from V and 4 bases from J, leaving 6 bases between. CDR1 is GTSNPN and CDR2 is SVGIG in the germline V gene (reference sequence). The chain links TRBV30 to TRBJ2-5; no definite D call. Sequencing used PBMCs. The TCR comes from a man over 45 in good health and CMV-seropositive. This CDR3 reads CAWSPSETQYF. CDR3 bases: TGTGCCTGGAGCCCTTCAGAGACCCAGTACTTC.